This section outlines one TCR beta chain sequence together with its context. Profiled with immunoSEQ multiplex PCR; TCRdb holds only in-frame clones, not every one. The data contain about 100,000 clones, about 90% of them seen just once; the ten biggest clones take up 15% to 20%. The entry originates in a study of control samples from healthy donors and cancer patients. The CDR3 totals 13 residues. Losses at the gene ends were 3 bases for V and 4 bases for J; bases not matched to a gene: 3. Germline CDR1 reads GTSNPN; CDR2 reads SVGIG (reference sequence). The chain carries TRBV30 and TRBJ1-2; 9 nucleotides match TRBD1. Sequenced material: blood. The receptor comes from a woman aged 45-65 years in good health. CDR3 nucleotides: TGTGCCTGGAGGGGACAGGGCGGCTATGGCTACACCTTC. It encodes CAWRGQGGYGYTF.